This TCR beta chain was recorded in a study of shared clonotypes between healthy human individuals. Measured with immunoSEQ multiplex PCR; TCRdb has only the in-frame clones, and not every one. Of millions of clones in the sample, around 96% were seen once. Terminally differentiated effector memory CD45RA+ cells were excluded from the naive CD8 cells, which were CD45RO-negative and positively selected for CCR7. Losses at the gene ends were 4 bases for V and 5 bases for J; bases not matched to a gene: 2. Germline CDR1 reads ENHRY; CDR2 reads SYGVKD. The CDR3 length is 15 residues. The chain employs TRBV10-3 and TRBJ2-3; TRBD2 agrees at 14 bases. The sequence was obtained from a man between 18 and 29 years old in good health. Input material: naive CD8+ T cells sorted from blood. The CDR3 here is CAISATSGGEDTQYF. Here the CDR3 DNA reads TGTGCCATCAGTGCGACTAGCGGGGGGGAAGATACGCAGTATTTT.